This T cell receptor beta chain appears in the sequencing data of a study of blood T cells in healthy people across ages. The V end lost 0 bases, the J end lost 0 bases, and 8 bases lay between the germline ends. The CDR3 covers 14 residues. Germline-derived CDR1 and CDR2 are DFQATT and SNEGSKA (reference sequence). Primers used in a second PCR of about 6 to 11 cycles were a sample-barcoded 5' primer and a J-beta primer mix. TCRdb analysed the 5' RACE reads with MiXCR anew, one entry per CDR3 protein. The table records about 1.7 million distinct CDR3 sequences, roughly 30% of them present only once. This rearrangement joins TRBV20-1 to TRBJ1-1; D call uncertain. The receptor was derived from a woman in her twenties or thirties in good health. Sequencing was done on a sample of blood. The CDR3 loop is CSARDWVLNTEAFF. DNA for the CDR3: TGCAGTGCTAGAGACTGGGTTCTGAACACTGAAGCTTTCTTT.